This T cell receptor (beta chain) was sequenced in a study of T cells after yellow fever vaccination. A single record per CDR3 protein comes from TCRdb applying MiXCR to the 5' RACE reads. The sample records approximately 610,000 distinct CDR3 sequences, around a sixth being singletons. The sample holds many counts of this clonotype. The material was PBMCs, obtained 4 to 5 days after the first yellow fever vaccination. The sequence derives from a man between 18 and 29 years old who received the YFV17D yellow fever vaccine.

The CDR3 DNA reads as TGTGCCAGCAGCTTAGGCGGGGGCCACTCCTACAATGAGCAGTTCTTC. Its protein is CASSLGGGHSYNEQFF. The gene calls are TRBV11-2 and TRBJ2-1, with D possibly being TRBD2 (7 bases). This CDR3 contains 16 residues. Trimming took off 1 base at V and 0 bases at J, with 10 bases between the two ends. CDR1 is SGHAT, CDR2 FQNNGV, per germline.